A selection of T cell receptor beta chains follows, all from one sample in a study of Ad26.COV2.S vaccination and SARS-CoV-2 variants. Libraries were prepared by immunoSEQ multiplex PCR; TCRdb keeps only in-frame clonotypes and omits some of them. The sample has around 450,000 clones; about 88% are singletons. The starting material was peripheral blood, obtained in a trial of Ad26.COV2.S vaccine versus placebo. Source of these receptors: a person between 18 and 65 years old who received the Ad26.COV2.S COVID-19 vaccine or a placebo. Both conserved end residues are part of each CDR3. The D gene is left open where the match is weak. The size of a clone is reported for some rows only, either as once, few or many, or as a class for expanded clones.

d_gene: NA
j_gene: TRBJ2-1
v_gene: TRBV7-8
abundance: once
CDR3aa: CASSSQGGTYNEQFF
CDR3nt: TGTGCCAGCAGTTCCCAGGGTGGCACCTACAATGAGCAGTTCTTC

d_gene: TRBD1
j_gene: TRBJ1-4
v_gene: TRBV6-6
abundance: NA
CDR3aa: CASSYGRGLNEKLFF
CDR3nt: TGTGCCAGCAGTTACGGCAGGGGGCTGAATGAAAAACTGTTTTTT

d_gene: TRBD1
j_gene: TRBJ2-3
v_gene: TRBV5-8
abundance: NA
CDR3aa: CASSPDRAFDTQYF
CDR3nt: TGTGCCAGCAGCCCGGACAGGGCATTTGATACGCAGTATTTT

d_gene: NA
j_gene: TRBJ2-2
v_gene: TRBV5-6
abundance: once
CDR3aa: CASSFRQAMNTGELFF
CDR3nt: TGTGCCAGCAGCTTTCGACAGGCCATGAACACCGGGGAGCTGTTTTTT

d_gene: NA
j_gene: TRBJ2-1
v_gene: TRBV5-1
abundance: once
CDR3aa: CASSRGQRGYYNEQFF
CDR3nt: TGCGCCAGCAGCAGGGGACAGCGGGGGTACTACAATGAGCAGTTCTTC

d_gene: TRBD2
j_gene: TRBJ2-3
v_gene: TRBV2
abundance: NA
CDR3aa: CASSGGAGTDTQYF
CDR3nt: TGTGCCAGCTCGGGGGGAGCCGGCACAGATACGCAGTATTTT

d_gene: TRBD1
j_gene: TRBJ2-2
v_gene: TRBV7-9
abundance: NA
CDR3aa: CASSHGQANTGELFF
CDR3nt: TGTGCCAGCAGCCATGGACAGGCGAACACCGGGGAGCTGTTTTTT

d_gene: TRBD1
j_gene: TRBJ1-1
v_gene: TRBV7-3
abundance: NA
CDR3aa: CASSLVGRGLDTEAFF
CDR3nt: TGTGCCAGCAGCTTAGTTGGCAGGGGGCTTGACACTGAAGCTTTCTTT

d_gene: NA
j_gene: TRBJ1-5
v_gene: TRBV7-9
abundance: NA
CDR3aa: CASSPIGGDQPQHF
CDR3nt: TGTGCCAGCAGCCCTATAGGGGGGGATCAGCCCCAGCATTTT

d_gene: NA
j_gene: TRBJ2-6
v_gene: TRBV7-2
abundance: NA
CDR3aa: CASSLARLSGANVLTF
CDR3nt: TGTGCCAGCAGCTTAGCGAGGTTGTCTGGGGCCAACGTCCTGACTTTC

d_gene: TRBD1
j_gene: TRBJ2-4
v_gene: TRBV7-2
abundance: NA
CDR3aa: CASSSTGQFVQYF
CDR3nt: TGTGCCAGCAGCTCCACGGGACAGTTTGTGCAGTACTTC

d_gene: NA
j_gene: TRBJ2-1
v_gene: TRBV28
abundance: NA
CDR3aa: CASRPGSSYNEQFF
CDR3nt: TGTGCCAGCAGGCCGGGTAGCTCCTACAATGAGCAGTTCTTC

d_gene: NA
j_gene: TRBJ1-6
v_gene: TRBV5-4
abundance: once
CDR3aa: CASSPDSYNSPLHF
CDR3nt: TGTGCCAGCAGCCCGGACAGCTATAATTCACCCCTCCACTTT

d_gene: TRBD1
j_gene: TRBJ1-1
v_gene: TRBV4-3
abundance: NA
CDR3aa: CASSRGQPTEAFF
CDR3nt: TGCGCCAGCAGCCGGGGACAGCCGACTGAAGCTTTCTTT

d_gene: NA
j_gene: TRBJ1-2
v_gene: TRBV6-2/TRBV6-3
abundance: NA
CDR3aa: CASSFEGYGYTF
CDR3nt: TGTGCCAGCAGTTTTGAGGGCTATGGCTACACCTTC

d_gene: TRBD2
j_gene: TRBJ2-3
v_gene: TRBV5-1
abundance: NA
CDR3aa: CASTRGRAGTDTQYF
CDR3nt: TGCGCCAGCACCCGCGGGAGGGCTGGCACAGATACGCAGTATTTT

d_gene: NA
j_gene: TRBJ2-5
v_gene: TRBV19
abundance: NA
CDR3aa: CASSITGTGLSTETQYF
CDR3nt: TGTGCCAGTAGTATAACGGGAACAGGGCTTTCCACAGAGACCCAGTACTTC

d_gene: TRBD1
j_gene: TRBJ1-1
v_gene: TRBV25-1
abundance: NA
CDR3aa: CASRDTGGNTEAFF
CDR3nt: TGTGCCAGCAGGGATACAGGGGGCAACACTGAAGCTTTCTTT

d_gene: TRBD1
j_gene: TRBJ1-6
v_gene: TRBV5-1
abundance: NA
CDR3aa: CASSWDRASLQPLHF
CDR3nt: TGCGCCAGCAGCTGGGACAGGGCATCCCTTCAGCCCCTCCACTTT

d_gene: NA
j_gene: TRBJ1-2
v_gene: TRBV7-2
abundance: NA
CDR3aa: CASTKTRDGGYTF
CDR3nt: TGTGCCAGCACCAAGACTAGGGACGGTGGCTACACCTTC

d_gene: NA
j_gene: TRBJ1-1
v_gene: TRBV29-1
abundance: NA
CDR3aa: CSVEDGEGSFF
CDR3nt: TGCAGCGTTGAAGATGGGGAGGGATCTTTCTTT

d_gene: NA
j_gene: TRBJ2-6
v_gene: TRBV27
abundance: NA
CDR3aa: CASSFLSGANVLTF
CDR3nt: TGTGCCAGCAGTTTTTTATCTGGGGCCAACGTCCTGACTTTC

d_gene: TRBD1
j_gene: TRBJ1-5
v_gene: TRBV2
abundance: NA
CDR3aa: CASRVTTGQGNQPQHF
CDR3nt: TGTGCCAGCAGAGTTACGACGGGACAGGGCAATCAGCCCCAGCATTTT

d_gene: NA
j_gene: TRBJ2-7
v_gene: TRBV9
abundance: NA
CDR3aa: CASSVQGGYEQYF
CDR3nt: TGTGCCAGCAGCGTACAGGGTGGGTACGAGCAGTACTTC

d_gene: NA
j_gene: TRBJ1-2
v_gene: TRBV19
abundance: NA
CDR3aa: CASSIDHRVEGYTF
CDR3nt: TGTGCCAGTAGTATAGATCACAGGGTGGAAGGCTACACCTTC

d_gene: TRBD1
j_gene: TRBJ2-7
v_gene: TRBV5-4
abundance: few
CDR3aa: CASSRDRDRSNEQYF
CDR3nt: TGTGCCAGCAGTCGGGATAGGGACAGATCCAACGAGCAGTACTTC

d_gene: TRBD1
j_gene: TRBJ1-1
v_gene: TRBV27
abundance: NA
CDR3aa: CASSSYHRTGNTEAFF
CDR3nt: TGTGCCAGCAGTTCCTATCATAGGACAGGGAACACTGAAGCTTTCTTT

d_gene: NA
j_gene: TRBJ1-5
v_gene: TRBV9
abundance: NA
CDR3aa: CASSVSGSNQPQHF
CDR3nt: TGTGCCAGCAGCGTATCTGGTAGCAATCAGCCCCAGCATTTT

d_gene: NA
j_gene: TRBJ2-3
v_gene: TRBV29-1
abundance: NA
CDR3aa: CSVLDGTDTQYF
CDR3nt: TGCAGCGTTCTCGATGGCACAGATACGCAGTATTTT

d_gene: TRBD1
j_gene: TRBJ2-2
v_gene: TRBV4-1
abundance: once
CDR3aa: CASSLRTGGTGELFF
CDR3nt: TGCGCCAGCAGCCTCCGGACAGGCGGTACCGGGGAGCTGTTTTTT

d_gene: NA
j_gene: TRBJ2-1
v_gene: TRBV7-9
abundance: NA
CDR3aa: CASDNYYNEQFF
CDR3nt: TGTGCCAGCGACAATTACTACAATGAGCAGTTCTTC

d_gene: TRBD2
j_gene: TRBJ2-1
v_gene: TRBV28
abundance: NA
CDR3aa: CASRDGLAGFYNEQFF
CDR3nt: TGTGCCAGCAGGGATGGGCTAGCGGGTTTTTACAATGAGCAGTTCTTC

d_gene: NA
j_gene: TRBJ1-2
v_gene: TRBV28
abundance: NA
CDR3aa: CASSLLQGRRGYYGYTF
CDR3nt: TGTGCCAGCAGTTTATTACAGGGTAGGAGGGGCTACTATGGCTACACCTTC

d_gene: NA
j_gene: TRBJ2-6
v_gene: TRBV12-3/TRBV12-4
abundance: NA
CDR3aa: CASGSGANVLTF
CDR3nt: TGTGCCAGCGGGAGTGGGGCCAACGTCCTGACTTTC

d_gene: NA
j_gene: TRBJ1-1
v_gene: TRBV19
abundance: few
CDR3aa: CASSIDRWGFNTEAFF
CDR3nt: TGTGCCAGTAGTATAGATCGCTGGGGTTTTAACACTGAAGCTTTCTTT

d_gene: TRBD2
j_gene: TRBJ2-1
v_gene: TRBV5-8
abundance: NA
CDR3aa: CASSEVAGSYNEQFF
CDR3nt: TGTGCCAGCAGCGAAGTAGCGGGGTCCTACAATGAGCAGTTCTTC

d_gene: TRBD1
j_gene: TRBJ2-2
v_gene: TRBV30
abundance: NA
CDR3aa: CAWSGTANTGELFF
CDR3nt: TGTGCCTGGTCCGGGACAGCGAACACCGGGGAGCTGTTTTTT

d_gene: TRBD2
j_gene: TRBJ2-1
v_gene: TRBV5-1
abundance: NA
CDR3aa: CASSGSGGAHNEQFF
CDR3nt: TGCGCCAGCAGCGGAAGCGGGGGGGCCCACAATGAGCAGTTCTTC

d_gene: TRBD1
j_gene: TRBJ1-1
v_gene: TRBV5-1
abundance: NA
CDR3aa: CASSSTGGLNTEAFF
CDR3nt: TGCGCCAGCAGCTCCACAGGGGGCTTGAACACTGAAGCTTTCTTT

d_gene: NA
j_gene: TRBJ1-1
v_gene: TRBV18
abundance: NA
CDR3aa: CASSRLDDTEAFF
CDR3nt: TGTGCCAGCTCCCGACTAGACGACACTGAAGCTTTCTTT

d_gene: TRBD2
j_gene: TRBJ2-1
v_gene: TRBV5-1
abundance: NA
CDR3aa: CASHRTSDSYNEQFF
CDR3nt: TGCGCCAGCCACAGGACTAGCGACTCATACAATGAGCAGTTCTTC

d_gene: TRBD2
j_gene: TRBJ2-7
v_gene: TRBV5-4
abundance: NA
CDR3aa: CASSLGSGGSSYEQYF
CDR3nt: TGTGCCAGCAGCTTGGGTAGCGGGGGTTCCTCCTACGAGCAGTACTTC

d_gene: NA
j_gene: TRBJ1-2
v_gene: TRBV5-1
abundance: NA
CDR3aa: CASSLDQLGYTF
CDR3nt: TGCGCCAGCAGCTTGGATCAGCTTGGCTACACCTTC

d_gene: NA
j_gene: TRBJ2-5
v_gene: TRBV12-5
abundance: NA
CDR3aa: CASGRGPQETQYF
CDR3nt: TGTGCTAGTGGCCGAGGTCCCCAAGAGACCCAGTACTTC

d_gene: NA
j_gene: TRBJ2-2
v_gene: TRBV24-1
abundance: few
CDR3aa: CATSDPRRTGRVGELFF
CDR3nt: TGTGCCACCAGTGATCCCCGTCGGACAGGGAGGGTCGGGGAGCTGTTTTTT

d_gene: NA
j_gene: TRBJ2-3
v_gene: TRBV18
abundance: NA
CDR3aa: CASSPPLQTSTDTQYF
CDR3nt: TGTGCCAGCTCACCACCGCTGCAGACTAGCACAGATACGCAGTATTTT

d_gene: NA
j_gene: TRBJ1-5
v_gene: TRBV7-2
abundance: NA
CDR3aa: CASSLTATGNQPQHF
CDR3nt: TGTGCCAGCAGCTTAACAGCAACTGGGAATCAGCCCCAGCATTTT

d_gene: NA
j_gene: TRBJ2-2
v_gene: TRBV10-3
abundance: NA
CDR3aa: CAISESGRGFTGELFF
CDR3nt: TGTGCCATCAGTGAGTCTGGCAGGGGATTCACCGGGGAGCTGTTTTTT

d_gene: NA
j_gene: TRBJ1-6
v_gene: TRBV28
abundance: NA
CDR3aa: CASRGNSPLHF
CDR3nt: TGTGCCAGCAGGGGGAATTCACCCCTCCACTTT

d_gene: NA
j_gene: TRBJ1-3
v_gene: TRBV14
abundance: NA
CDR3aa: CASSQGSGARNTIYF
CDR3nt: TGTGCCAGCAGCCAAGGGTCTGGGGCCCGAAACACCATATATTTT